This is a list of T cell receptor beta chains from one sample in a study of blood T cell repertoires in COVID-19. Profiled with immunoSEQ multiplex PCR; TCRdb holds only in-frame clones, not every one. Among 250,000 to 300,000 clones, about nine tenths were seen once, and the ten largest hold 0.94%. Sequenced: peripheral blood. The receptors derive from a woman aged 40 to 50 who had recovered from COVID-19. Both conserved end residues are part of each CDR3. Fields, in order: clone size, V gene, D gene, J gene, CDR3 protein, CDR3 DNA. A D gene is named only where the DNA matches it firmly. Clone sizes are given selectively: once, few, many, or a class where the clone is expanded.

size: .; V: TRBV7-6; D: TRBD2; J: TRBJ2-5; CDR3: CASSSGLGGIVQETQYF; DNA: TGTGCCAGCAGCTCGGGACTAGGGGGGATAGTACAAGAGACCCAGTACTTC
size: once; V: TRBV4-1; D: TRBD1; J: TRBJ2-7; CDR3: CASSQDPGQGLEQYF; DNA: TGCGCCAGCAGCCAAGATCCGGGACAGGGGTTGGAGCAGTACTTC
size: .; V: TRBV19; D: TRBD1; J: TRBJ2-7; CDR3: CASSTTGGGSEQYF; DNA: TGTGCCAGTAGTACCACAGGGGGCGGATCAGAGCAGTACTTC
size: once; V: TRBV19; D: .; J: TRBJ2-3; CDR3: CASSITGSLIPDTQYF; DNA: TGTGCCAGTAGTATAACTGGGAGTCTAATACCAGATACGCAGTATTTT
size: .; V: TRBV3-1/TRBV3-2; D: .; J: TRBJ1-1; CDR3: CASSYGTGVNTEAFF; DNA: TGTGCCAGCAGCTACGGAACGGGGGTGAACACTGAAGCTTTCTTT
size: .; V: TRBV24-1; D: TRBD1; J: TRBJ1-4; CDR3: CATSDGTVQNNEKLFF; DNA: TGTGCCACCAGTGATGGGACAGTTCAGAATAATGAAAAACTGTTTTTT
size: .; V: TRBV19; D: TRBD2; J: TRBJ2-2; CDR3: CASSIQGGSAGELFF; DNA: TGTGCCAGTAGTATTCAGGGCGGGAGCGCGGGGGAGCTGTTTTTT
size: .; V: TRBV27; D: .; J: TRBJ1-5; CDR3: CASRQGSNQPQHF; DNA: TGTGCCAGCAGGCAGGGTAGCAATCAGCCCCAGCATTTT
size: .; V: TRBV18; D: .; J: TRBJ2-1; CDR3: CASSRTPDSHNEQFF; DNA: TGTGCCAGCTCACGCACCCCGGACAGTCACAATGAGCAGTTCTTC
size: .; V: TRBV3-1/TRBV3-2; D: TRBD2; J: TRBJ2-7; CDR3: CASSQELREGEQYF; DNA: TGTGCCAGCAGCCAAGAATTGCGGGAGGGCGAGCAGTACTTC
size: .; V: TRBV18; D: .; J: TRBJ2-3; CDR3: CASSPDSVDTQYF; DNA: TGTGCCAGCTCACCGGACTCCGTTGATACGCAGTATTTT
size: .; V: TRBV14; D: .; J: TRBJ1-3; CDR3: CASSDFTLTLGNTIYF; DNA: TGTGCCAGCAGCGACTTTACACTCACCCTTGGAAACACCATATATTTT
size: .; V: TRBV7-6; D: .; J: TRBJ1-1; CDR3: CASSQNSGGPGTEAFF; DNA: TGTGCCAGCAGCCAAAATAGCGGGGGGCCGGGCACTGAAGCTTTCTTT
size: .; V: TRBV19; D: .; J: TRBJ1-5; CDR3: CASSITDSQPQHF; DNA: TGTGCCAGTAGTATCACAGACAGTCAGCCCCAGCATTTT
size: .; V: TRBV19; D: TRBD1; J: TRBJ2-7; CDR3: CASSAGQGYEQYF; DNA: TGTGCCAGTAGTGCGGGACAGGGATACGAGCAGTACTTC
size: many; V: TRBV5-4; D: TRBD2; J: TRBJ2-7; CDR3: CASSSGTSGYEQYF; DNA: TGTGCCAGCAGCTCTGGGACTAGCGGCTACGAGCAGTACTTC
size: .; V: TRBV29-1; D: .; J: TRBJ2-1; CDR3: CSVDPSGATYNEQFF; DNA: TGCAGCGTTGACCCCTCAGGGGCCACCTACAATGAGCAGTTCTTC
size: .; V: TRBV24-1; D: .; J: TRBJ1-5; CDR3: CATSKLVNQPQHF; DNA: TGTGCCACCAGTAAACTGGTAAATCAGCCCCAGCATTTT
size: .; V: TRBV7-2; D: TRBD2; J: TRBJ2-1; CDR3: CASSFGREYNEQFF; DNA: TGTGCCAGCAGCTTCGGGCGGGAGTACAATGAGCAGTTCTTC
size: once; V: TRBV5-1; D: TRBD2; J: TRBJ2-2; CDR3: CASSLTSALDTGELFF; DNA: TGCGCCAGCAGCCTAACTAGCGCGCTCGACACCGGGGAGCTGTTTTTT
size: .; V: TRBV11-2; D: .; J: TRBJ2-7; CDR3: CASNGVSGEQYF; DNA: TGTGCCAGCAATGGCGTTTCGGGCGAGCAGTACTTC
size: .; V: TRBV12-2; D: .; J: TRBJ2-1; CDR3: CASRPGQASCHNEQFF; DNA: TGTGCAAGTCGCCCGGGCCAGGCTAGCTGCCACAATGAGCAGTTCTTC
size: .; V: TRBV10-1; D: TRBD1; J: TRBJ1-4; CDR3: CASSFDRGREKLFF; DNA: TGCGCCAGCAGTTTCGACAGGGGGAGGGAAAAACTGTTTTTT